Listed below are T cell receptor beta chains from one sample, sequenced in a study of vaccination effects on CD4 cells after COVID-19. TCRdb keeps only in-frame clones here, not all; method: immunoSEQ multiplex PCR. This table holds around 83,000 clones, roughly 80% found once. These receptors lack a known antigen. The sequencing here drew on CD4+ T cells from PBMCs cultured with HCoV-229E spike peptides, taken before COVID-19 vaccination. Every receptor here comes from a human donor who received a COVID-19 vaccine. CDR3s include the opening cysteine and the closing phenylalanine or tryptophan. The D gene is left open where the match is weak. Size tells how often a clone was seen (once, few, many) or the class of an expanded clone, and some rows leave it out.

TGTGCCAGCCGGGACAGTAGGTATACCGGGGAGCTGTTTTTT | CASRDSRYTGELFF | . | TRBD1 | TRBJ2-2 | TRBV2
TGTGCCAGCAGCTTAGCTGGGGAGCGGGGGCGGACCCAGTACTTC | CASSLAGERGRTQYF | . | TRBD2 | TRBJ2-5 | TRBV7-9
TGTGCCAGCTCACCATCACTGCGGGGGGGCGGAGATACGCAGTATTTT | CASSPSLRGGGDTQYF | . | TRBD2 | TRBJ2-3 | TRBV18
TGTGCCAGCAGCTTAGTCAGGGGGGCTAGCCGCGAGACCCAGTACTTC | CASSLVRGASRETQYF | . | . | TRBJ2-5 | TRBV11-2
TGTGCTAGTGGTTTGGTACCGCCTGGGCGGGGGGTCAACAATGAGCAGTTCTTC | CASGLVPPGRGVNNEQFF | . | TRBD2 | TRBJ2-1 | TRBV12-5
TGTGCCAGCAGCCAATGGCTAACCGGCAATGAGCAGTTCTTC | CASSQWLTGNEQFF | . | . | TRBJ2-1 | TRBV14
TGTGCCTGGGATAGCACCCCTCGGACCCAGTACTTC | CAWDSTPRTQYF | . | . | TRBJ2-5 | TRBV30
TGCGCCAGCAGCCAAGGACAGAACTATGGCTACACCTTC | CASSQGQNYGYTF | few | . | TRBJ1-2 | TRBV4-1
TGTGCCAGCAGCTTATACCCGGGCTCAACTAATGAAAAACTGTTTTTT | CASSLYPGSTNEKLFF | . | . | TRBJ1-4 | TRBV7-2
TGTGCCAGCTCACCACTAGGACAGGGCCTTATCGTTAACTATGGCTACACCTTC | CASSPLGQGLIVNYGYTF | few | TRBD1 | TRBJ1-2 | TRBV18
TGCAGTGCTAGTGACCTGGGACGGACTCCCGATGAGCAGTTCTTC | CSASDLGRTPDEQFF | few | . | TRBJ2-1 | TRBV20-1
TGTGCCAGCAGCCGCGGACACTTCTCTGGAAACACCATATATTTT | CASSRGHFSGNTIYF | . | . | TRBJ1-3 | TRBV6-4
TGTGCCAGCAGCTTACCCTCCCAGGGGGGGGGCTACACCTTC | CASSLPSQGGGYTF | . | TRBD1 | TRBJ1-2 | TRBV7-2
TGTGCAAGTCGCTTAGTAGGGGTGAACACTGAAGCTTTCTTT | CASRLVGVNTEAFF | . | . | TRBJ1-1 | TRBV12-2
TGCGCCAGCAGCCAATCACAGACAGGGCCCTATGGCTACACCTTC | CASSQSQTGPYGYTF | . | TRBD1 | TRBJ1-2 | TRBV4-3
TGTGCCACCAGTCAGGGGGTACAAGAGACCCAGTACTTC | CATSQGVQETQYF | . | TRBD1 | TRBJ2-5 | TRBV24-1
TGTGCCAGCGTCGGACAGAATCGAGAGACCCAGTACTTC | CASVGQNRETQYF | . | . | TRBJ2-5 | TRBV19
TGTGCCAGCAGCTCGACACGCGACGGCAATGAGCAGTTCTTC | CASSSTRDGNEQFF | . | . | TRBJ2-1 | TRBV5-4
TGTGCCAGCAGCTTGGCCTCCGGAACAGCCACAGATACGCAGTATTTT | CASSLASGTATDTQYF | . | . | TRBJ2-3 | TRBV5-6
TGTGCCGCTCGAGATGCAACTAATGAAAAACTGTTTTTT | CAARDATNEKLFF | . | . | TRBJ1-4 | TRBV6-6
TGTGCCACCGGGCCGACAGAGAGCACAGATACGCAGTATTTT | CATGPTESTDTQYF | . | . | TRBJ2-3 | TRBV9
TGCGCCAGCAGCTTGGATGGACAGGGAGTTTATGGCTACACCTTC | CASSLDGQGVYGYTF | few | TRBD1 | TRBJ1-2 | TRBV5-1
TGCGCCAGCAGCTTGGAACTAGCGGGGGGGAGCACAGATACGCAGTATTTT | CASSLELAGGSTDTQYF | . | TRBD2 | TRBJ2-3 | TRBV5-1
TGTGCCAGCAGTTTAAGTACAGGTGGGAACTATGGCTACACCTTC | CASSLSTGGNYGYTF | . | . | TRBJ1-2 | TRBV27
TGTGCCAGCAGCCAACGGGAGACCCAGTACTTC | CASSQRETQYF | . | . | TRBJ2-5 | TRBV3-1/TRBV3-2
TGTGCCAGCCGCGAAGGGGGGCGAACTGAAGCTTTCTTT | CASREGGRTEAFF | . | . | TRBJ1-1 | TRBV7-3
TGTGCCAGCAGCGTAGATTGGGGGGGAGAAAACATTCAGTACTTC | CASSVDWGGENIQYF | few | TRBD2 | TRBJ2-4 | TRBV9
TGTGCCACCAGTGACCCGGACAGGGGCCGCTTGATGTACTTC | CATSDPDRGRLMYF | . | TRBD1 | TRBJ2-5 | TRBV24-1
TGTGCCAGCCTCCAGACGGACGGTCGGACCGGGGAGCTGTTTTTT | CASLQTDGRTGELFF | few | . | TRBJ2-2 | TRBV7-2
TGTGCCAGCAGCGATCGAAGAGATACGCAGTATTTT | CASSDRRDTQYF | . | . | TRBJ2-3 | TRBV7-9
TGCGCCAGCAGCTTGAGGGGACAGCTTCAAGAGACCCAGTACTTC | CASSLRGQLQETQYF | . | TRBD1 | TRBJ2-5 | TRBV5-1
TGTGCCAGCAGTTCTCGGGCCCACTATGGCTACACCTTC | CASSSRAHYGYTF | few | . | TRBJ1-2 | TRBV12-3/TRBV12-4
TGTGCCACCAGCAGAGGGACAGGGGGAAACTATGGCTACACCTTC | CATSRGTGGNYGYTF | . | TRBD1 | TRBJ1-2 | TRBV15
TGTGCCAGCAGCAGGCCGGGACGGGGGGCAGATACGCAGTATTTT | CASSRPGRGADTQYF | once | TRBD2 | TRBJ2-3 | TRBV28
TGTGCCAGCAGCCCGGAGACCAGCTCTGGGGCCAACGTCCTGACTTTC | CASSPETSSGANVLTF | . | . | TRBJ2-6 | TRBV14
TGTGCCAGCAGTTACAGGGGCCAAGGCTACACCTTC | CASSYRGQGYTF | . | . | TRBJ1-2 | TRBV6-5
TGCGCCAGCAGCAAAGGCGGTGTGATTACAGGGGAGTCCTATAATTCACCCCTCCACTTT | CASSKGGVITGESYNSPLHF | . | TRBD1 | TRBJ1-6 | TRBV4-1
TGTGCCAGCAGTTCGGGACAGTCGAGGACCCAGTACTTC | CASSSGQSRTQYF | once | TRBD1 | TRBJ2-5 | TRBV12-3/TRBV12-4
TGTGCCAGTAGTATCCAGCGTAACTATGGCTACACCTTC | CASSIQRNYGYTF | . | . | TRBJ1-2 | TRBV19
TGTGCCTGGAGGCCCAACTCAGGGGGCCCAACCCACCAGACCCAGTACTTC | CAWRPNSGGPTHQTQYF | . | TRBD1 | TRBJ2-5 | TRBV30
TGTGCCAGCAGTTACTCGTCCCCGGGGGTCGGCTATGGCTACACCTTC | CASSYSSPGVGYGYTF | once | . | TRBJ1-2 | TRBV6-6
TGTGCCAGCAGCCAATCGTTGAGGGGGACCGGGGCCAACGTCCTGACTTTC | CASSQSLRGTGANVLTF | . | . | TRBJ2-6 | TRBV3-1/TRBV3-2
TGTGCCAGCAGTCAACAGGGGGCTGAGACTGAAGCTTTCTTT | CASSQQGAETEAFF | . | TRBD1 | TRBJ1-1 | TRBV7-9
TGTGCCAGCAGCTTAGCAGGCTTACCCGGGGAGCTGTTTTTT | CASSLAGLPGELFF | . | . | TRBJ2-2 | TRBV7-7
TGTGCCAGCAGCTTAACGAGAGCAACTAATGAAAAACTGTTTTTT | CASSLTRATNEKLFF | . | . | TRBJ1-4 | TRBV7-2
TGTGCCAGCAGTCGTGATACGGAGACCCAGTACTTC | CASSRDTETQYF | . | . | TRBJ2-5 | TRBV6-5
TGCAGCGTTCGTCAGGGGGCAGGTCAGCCCCAGCATTTT | CSVRQGAGQPQHF | . | TRBD1 | TRBJ1-5 | TRBV29-1
TGTGCCAGCAGTCGACAGGGGGACACTGAAGCTTTCTTT | CASSRQGDTEAFF | . | TRBD1 | TRBJ1-1 | TRBV6-5
TGTGCCAGCAGTAATCACCGGGACGGCAATCAGCCCCAGCATTTT | CASSNHRDGNQPQHF | few | . | TRBJ1-5 | TRBV6-2/TRBV6-3
TGTGCCAGCAGTGAATTTAGACAAGGAGGCACAGATACGCAGTATTTT | CASSEFRQGGTDTQYF | . | . | TRBJ2-3 | TRBV6-1
TGTGCCAGCAGCCCGAGGCGGTACGGGGAGACCCAGTACTTC | CASSPRRYGETQYF | . | . | TRBJ2-5 | TRBV7-2
TGTGCCAGCAGACCAGCGGGGGGGGGTTACAATGAGCAGTTCTTC | CASRPAGGGYNEQFF | . | TRBD2 | TRBJ2-1 | TRBV2
TGTGCCATCAGAACCCAGGGAACAGATACGCAGTATTTT | CAIRTQGTDTQYF | once | . | TRBJ2-3 | TRBV10-3
TGTGCCAGCAGCCAAGGGGCGCACAGGGACACCGGGGAGCTGTTTTTT | CASSQGAHRDTGELFF | once | . | TRBJ2-2 | TRBV3-1/TRBV3-2